One and the same sample provided the 5 T cell receptor beta chains below, sequenced in a study of cytotoxic CD8 clonotypes in ibrutinib-treated CLL. TCRdb keeps only in-frame clones here, not all; method: immunoSEQ multiplex PCR. The sample consists of over 110,000 clones, around 93% of them appearing once. The sequencing here drew on PBMCs, taken after 12 months of ibrutinib treatment. These receptors came from a human donor with chronic lymphocytic leukemia.

The chain carries TRBV19 and TRBJ1-2, with 8 bases matching TRBD1. The junction had 12 bases not matched to a gene; V was cut back by 7 bases and J by 8 bases. This CDR3 has 14 residues. Germline V lookup: CDR1 LNHDA, CDR2 SQIVND (reference sequence). CDR3 sequence (DNA): TGTGCCAGTAACGATAGGGCGGACAGGGTCGGCTACACCTTC. Translation gives CASNDRADRVGYTF.

The chain recombines TRBV10-2 with TRBJ2-2; 8 nucleotides align to TRBD1. This CDR3 spans 15 amino acids. Germline CDR1 and CDR2: WSHSY and SAAADI. J was trimmed by 0 bases and V by 4 bases; bases with no gene match: 1. This chain's CDR3 is CASSAGQANTGELFF. CDR3 nucleotides: TGCGCCAGCAGTGCGGGACAGGCGAACACCGGGGAGCTGTTTTTT.

This clone was counted once. The chain is built from TRBV5-8 and TRBJ1-1; perhaps TRBD1 as D (5 bases). Germline CDR1 and CDR2: SGHTS and YDEGEE. V was shortened by 0 bases and J by 0 bases, with 9 bases between the two germline ends. This CDR3 is built from 15 residues. CDR3: CASSLGWGVNTEAFF. For the CDR3, the DNA is TGTGCCAGCAGCTTGGGATGGGGGGTGAACACTGAAGCTTTCTTT.

The rearrangement uses TRBV7-9 and TRBJ2-3; 8 bases agree with TRBD2. J was trimmed by 0 bases and V by 2 bases; bases with no gene match: 10. Germline CDR1 SEHNR, CDR2 FQNEAQ (reference sequence). This CDR3 spans 18 amino acids. The chain's CDR3 is CASSLPPIAGTSTDTQYF. CDR3 coding DNA: TGTGCCAGCAGCTTACCTCCTATAGCGGGGACTAGCACAGATACGCAGTATTTT.

The count of this clone is one. The V gene is TRBV27, the J gene TRBJ2-7; 9 nucleotides align to TRBD2. CDR1 and CDR2 (germline): MNHEY, SMNVEV (reference sequence). The CDR3 is made up of 16 amino acids. V gave up 5 bases and J gave up 2 bases; unmatched junction bases: 10. The CDR3 sequence: CASSNLGEREAYEQYF. The CDR3 nucleotides read TGTGCCAGCAGTAACTTGGGGGAGCGGGAGGCCTACGAGCAGTACTTC.